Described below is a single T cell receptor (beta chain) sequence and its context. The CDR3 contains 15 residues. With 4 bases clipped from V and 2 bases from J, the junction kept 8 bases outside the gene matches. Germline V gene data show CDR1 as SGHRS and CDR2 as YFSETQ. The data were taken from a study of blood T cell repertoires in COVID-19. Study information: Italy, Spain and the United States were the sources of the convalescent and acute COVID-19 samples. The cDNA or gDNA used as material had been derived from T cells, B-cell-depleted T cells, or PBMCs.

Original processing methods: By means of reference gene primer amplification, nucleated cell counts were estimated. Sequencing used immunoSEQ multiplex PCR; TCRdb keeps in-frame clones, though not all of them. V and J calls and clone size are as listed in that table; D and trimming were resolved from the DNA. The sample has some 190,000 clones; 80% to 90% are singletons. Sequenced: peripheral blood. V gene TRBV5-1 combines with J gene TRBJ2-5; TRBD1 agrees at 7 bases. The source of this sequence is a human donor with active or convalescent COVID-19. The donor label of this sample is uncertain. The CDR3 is CASSRPGTAQETQYF. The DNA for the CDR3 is TGCGCCAGCAGCCGTCCGGGGACAGCACAAGAGACCCAGTACTTC.